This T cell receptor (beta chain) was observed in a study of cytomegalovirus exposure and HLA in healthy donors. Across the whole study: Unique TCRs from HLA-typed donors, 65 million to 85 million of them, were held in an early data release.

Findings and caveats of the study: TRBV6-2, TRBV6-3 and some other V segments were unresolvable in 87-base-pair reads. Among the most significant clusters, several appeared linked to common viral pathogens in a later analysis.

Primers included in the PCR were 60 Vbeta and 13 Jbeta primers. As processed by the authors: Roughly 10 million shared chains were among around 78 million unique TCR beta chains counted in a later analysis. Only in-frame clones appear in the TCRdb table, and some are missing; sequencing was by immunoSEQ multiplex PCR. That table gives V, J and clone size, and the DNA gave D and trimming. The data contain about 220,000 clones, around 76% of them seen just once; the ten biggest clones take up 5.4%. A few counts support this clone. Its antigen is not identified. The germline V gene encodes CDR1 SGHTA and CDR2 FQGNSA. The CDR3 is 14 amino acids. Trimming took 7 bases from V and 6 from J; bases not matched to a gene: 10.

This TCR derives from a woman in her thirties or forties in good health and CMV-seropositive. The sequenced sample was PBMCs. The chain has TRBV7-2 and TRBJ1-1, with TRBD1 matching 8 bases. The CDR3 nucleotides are TGTGCCAGCACCGGACAGGGAGTAGTGTCTGAAGCTTTCTTT. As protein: CASTGQGVVSEAFF.